The rows below give T cell receptor beta chains drawn from one sample of a study of radiation and T cells in renal cell carcinoma. Produced via immunoSEQ multiplex PCR; TCRdb's table is partial and in-frame only. The sample contains 150,000 to 180,000 clones, roughly 89% of which appear only once. The starting material was blood, obtained from a patient whose treatment included radiotherapy and nephrectomy. These receptors were taken from a woman between 45 and 65 years old with renal cell carcinoma. Each CDR3 is given with its conserved first and last residue. The D gene is left open where the match is weak. Clone size is shown for a subset of rows, as once, few, many or a class of expanded clone.

d_call,clone_size,j_call,v_call,cdr3_nt,cdr3_aa
-,few,TRBJ1-2,TRBV2,TGTGCCAGCACTGGGGGGGTGGGATCATATGGCTACACCTTC,CASTGGVGSYGYTF
TRBD1,few,TRBJ1-1,TRBV6-6,TGTGCCAGCAGGAACCCGACAGGGGGCGCTGAAACTGAAGCTTTCTTT,CASRNPTGGAETEAFF
TRBD1,-,TRBJ1-6,TRBV6-5,TGTGCCAGCAGTTACTCGAAGGGGGCCCCCAATTCACCCCTCCACTTT,CASSYSKGAPNSPLHF
TRBD1,-,TRBJ1-2,TRBV15,TGTGCCACCAGCAGAGACTGGGCGACAGGGAGGGTTAACTATGGCTACACCTTC,CATSRDWATGRVNYGYTF
-,-,TRBJ1-5,TRBV7-9,TGTGCCAGCAGCTCGCATCTCGACGCAGGGAGTGGCAATCAGCCCCAGCATTTT,CASSSHLDAGSGNQPQHF
-,-,TRBJ2-1,TRBV6-1,TGTGCCAGCAGTGAATTTATGGGGGCGACCTACAATGAGCAGTTCTTC,CASSEFMGATYNEQFF
-,-,TRBJ1-3,TRBV9,TGTGCCAGCAGCGTAGGGGGGGCTGGAAACACCATATATTTT,CASSVGGAGNTIYF
TRBD2,-,TRBJ2-2,TRBV9,TGTGCCAGCAGCGCGGAGCGGGGGGGCTCCGGGGAGCTGTTTTTT,CASSAERGGSGELFF
TRBD2,once,TRBJ2-3,TRBV5-6,TGTGCCAGCAGCTTTAGCGGGGGAGGCACAGATACGCAGTATTTT,CASSFSGGGTDTQYF
TRBD2,-,TRBJ2-7,TRBV4-1,TGCGCCAGCAGCCGAGCCCCTAGCGGGGGGCCCTACGAGCAGTACTTC,CASSRAPSGGPYEQYF
-,-,TRBJ1-2,TRBV2,TGTGCCAGCAGTAATGGGGGCTACTATGGCTACACCTTC,CASSNGGYYGYTF
-,-,TRBJ1-2,TRBV19,TGTGCCAGTAGGGACGTTTATGGCTACACCTTC,CASRDVYGYTF
-,-,TRBJ1-2,TRBV4-2,TGTGCCAGCAGCCAAATACAGGATGGCTACACCTTC,CASSQIQDGYTF
-,-,TRBJ1-2,TRBV6-6,TGTGCCAGCAGGAGAAGCCGGGACACCAGCTATGGCTACACCTTC,CASRRSRDTSYGYTF
-,once,TRBJ1-4,TRBV15,TGTGCCACCAGCTGGCATTCGGACCAACGGGAAAAACTGTTTTTT,CATSWHSDQREKLFF